This T cell receptor (beta chain) is drawn from a study of CD8 T cells in ankylosing spondylitis. General study results and limits: The study looked at matched synovial fluid samples from ankylosing spondylitis patients. Disease-linked clones were reported to be significantly enriched there.

Each CDR3 protein is one row after TCRdb ran MiXCR on the 5' RACE reads. This repertoire shows under 250,000 distinct CDR3 sequences, around a tenth found once; its top ten account for 6% to 8.5%. In its sample, this clonotype was seen many times. Its antigen remains unknown. Sequencing used blood, either unsorted or a sorted T cell fraction (not recorded which). This clonotype was obtained from a male donor with ankylosing spondylitis or in good health (not recorded which).

The CDR3 bases are TGTGCCAGCAGCCAAGGAGAGGGACTAGCCACAGATACGCAGTATTTT. Its protein is CASSQGEGLATDTQYF. This rearrangement joins TRBV4-2 to TRBJ2-3; 9 positions match TRBD2. The ends lost 1 base at V and 2 bases at J; junction bases unmatched: 4. This CDR3 is 16 amino acids long. Germline V gene lookup returns CDR1 LGHNA and CDR2 YNFKEQ.